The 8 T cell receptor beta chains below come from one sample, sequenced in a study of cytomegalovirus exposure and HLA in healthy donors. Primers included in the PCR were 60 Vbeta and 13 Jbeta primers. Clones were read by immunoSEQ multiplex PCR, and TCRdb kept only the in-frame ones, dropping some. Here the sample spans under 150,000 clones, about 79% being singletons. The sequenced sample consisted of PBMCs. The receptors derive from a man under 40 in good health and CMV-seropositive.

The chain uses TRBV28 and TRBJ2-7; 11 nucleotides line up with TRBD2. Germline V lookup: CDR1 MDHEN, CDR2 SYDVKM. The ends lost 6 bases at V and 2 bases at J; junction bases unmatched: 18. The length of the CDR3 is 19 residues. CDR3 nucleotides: TGTGCCAGCAGCTCAACCCCAGGGGGACTAGCGGAGGTCCCCTACGAGCAGTACTTC. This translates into CASSSTPGGLAEVPYEQYF.

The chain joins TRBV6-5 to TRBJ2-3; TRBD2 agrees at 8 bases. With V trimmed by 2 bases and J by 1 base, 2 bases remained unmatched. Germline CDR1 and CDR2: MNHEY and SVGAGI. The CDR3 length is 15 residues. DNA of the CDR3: TGTGCCAGCAGTTACCAAGCGGGGGGCACAGATACGCAGTATTTT. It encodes CASSYQAGGTDTQYF.

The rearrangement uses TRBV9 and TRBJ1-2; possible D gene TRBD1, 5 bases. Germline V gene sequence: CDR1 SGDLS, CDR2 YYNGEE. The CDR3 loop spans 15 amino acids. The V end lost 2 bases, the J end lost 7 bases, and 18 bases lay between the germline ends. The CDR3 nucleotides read TGTGCCAGCAGCGTCGTTTCGGGGGGTCTGTCTGGCTACACCTTC. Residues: CASSVVSGGLSGYTF. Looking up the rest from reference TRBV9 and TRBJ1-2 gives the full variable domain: DSGVTQTPKHLITATGQRVTLRCSPRSGDLSVYWYQQSLDQGLQFLIQYYNGEERAKGNILERFSAQQFPDLHSELNLSSLELGDSALYFCASSVVSGGLSGYTFGSGTRLTVV.

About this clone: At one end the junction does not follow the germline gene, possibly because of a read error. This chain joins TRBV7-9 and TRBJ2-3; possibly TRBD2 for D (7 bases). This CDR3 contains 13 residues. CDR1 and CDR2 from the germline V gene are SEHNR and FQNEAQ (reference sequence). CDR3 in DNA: TGTTCCAGCAGCTTAGGGGGGGAGGATACGCAGTATTTT. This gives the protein CSSSLGGEDTQYF.

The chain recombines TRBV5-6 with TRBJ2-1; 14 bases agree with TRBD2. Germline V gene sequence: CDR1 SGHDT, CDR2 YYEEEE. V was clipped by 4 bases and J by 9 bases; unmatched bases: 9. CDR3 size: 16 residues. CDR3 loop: CASSLTGTSGSSEQFF. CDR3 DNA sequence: TGTGCCAGCAGCCTTACCGGGACTAGCGGGAGTTCTGAGCAGTTCTTC.

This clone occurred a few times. The CDR3 DNA sequence: TGTGCCAGCAGCTATATCGGCGGGGCCGACAATGAGCAGTTCTTC. Encoded protein: CASSYIGGADNEQFF. V usage is TRBV9 and J usage is TRBJ2-1; D is possibly TRBD2 (6 bases). The CDR3 contains 15 residues. The germline CDR1 and CDR2 sequences are SGDLS and YYNGEE. V was pared by 4 bases and J by 5 bases, with 16 bases between.

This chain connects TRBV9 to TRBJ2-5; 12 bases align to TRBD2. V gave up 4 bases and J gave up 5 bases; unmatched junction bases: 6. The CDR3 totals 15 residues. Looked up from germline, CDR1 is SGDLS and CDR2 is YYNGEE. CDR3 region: CASSSSGGAFETQYF. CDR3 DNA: TGTGCCAGCAGCTCTAGCGGGGGGGCCTTTGAGACCCAGTACTTC.

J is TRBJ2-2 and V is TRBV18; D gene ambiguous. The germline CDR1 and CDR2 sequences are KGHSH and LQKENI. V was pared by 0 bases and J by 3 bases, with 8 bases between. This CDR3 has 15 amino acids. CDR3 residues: CASSPPAQDTGELFF. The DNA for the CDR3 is TGTGCCAGCTCACCACCGGCTCAGGACACCGGGGAGCTGTTTTTT.